What follows are 18 T cell receptor beta chains derived from one specimen sequenced in a study. TCRdb used MiXCR to reprocess the RT-PCR reads, holding one entry per CDR3 protein. Of about 680,000 distinct CDR3 sequences listed, approximately 15% are singletons. Material for sequencing was memory CD4+ T cells from blood. The receptors come from a female donor in good health, serving as a healthy control.

At least ten counts were recorded for this clonotype. The rearrangement links TRBV5-1 to TRBJ2-3, with D uncertain. This CDR3 spans 13 amino acids. Germline CDR1 SGHRS, CDR2 YFSETQ. The germline V and J ends were trimmed by 0 bases and 6 bases, with 8 bases remaining between them. The CDR3 nucleotides are TGCGCCAGCAGCTTGGAGGGTGGCGATACGCAGTATTTT. Translated, it gives CASSLEGGDTQYF.

This clonotype was observed many times. The chain links TRBV6-5 to TRBJ2-7, with a possible D match to TRBD2 (5 bases). CDR1 is MNHEY, CDR2 SVGAGI, per germline. V lost 6 bases, J lost 2 bases, and 14 bases lay in between. CDR3 length: 14 amino acids. The CDR3 region is CASRNPRGAYEQYF. CDR3 DNA: TGTGCCAGCAGAAACCCCCGGGGAGCCTACGAGCAGTACTTC.

The chain uses TRBV4-1 and TRBJ2-5; 7 nucleotides agree with TRBD2. The CDR3 covers 14 residues. In germline, CDR1 is MGHRA, CDR2 YSYEKL. With 6 bases clipped from V and 4 bases from J, the junction kept 8 bases outside the gene matches. CDR3 in DNA: TGCGCCAGCAGACAAATAGCGGGCGCAGAGACCCAGTACTTC. Its translation is CASRQIAGAETQYF.

This clonotype was seen more than once but under ten times. The rearrangement joins TRBV20-1 to TRBJ1-5, with D unresolved. CDR1 is DFQATT and CDR2 is SNEGSKA in the germline V gene (reference sequence). V lost 2 bases and J 0 bases, leaving 14 bases between the germline ends. CDR3 length: 16 amino acids. As DNA, the CDR3 is TGCAGTGCTAGACGTAGGTGGGGAGATAGCAATCAGCCCCAGCATTTT. Its protein is CSARRRWGDSNQPQHF.

The CDR3 reads CASSVGLGTSNNEQFF. CDR3 in DNA: TGTGCCAGCAGCGTAGGTCTGGGAACGAGTAACAATGAGCAGTTCTTC. The V and J genes are TRBV9 and TRBJ2-1; no firm D call. Looked up from germline, CDR1 is SGDLS and CDR2 is YYNGEE. CDR3 length equals 16 residues. The germline V and J ends were trimmed by 0 bases and 5 bases, with 15 bases remaining between them.

The V and J genes are TRBV18 and TRBJ2-3, with TRBD2 identical over 11 bases. The germline V gene has CDR1 KGHSH and CDR2 LQKENI. V shed 3 bases, J shed 0 bases, and the junction held 5 bases outside the gene matches. The CDR3 contains 17 residues. DNA for the CDR3: TGTGCCAGCTCACCGGCGACTAGCGGGATTAGCACAGATACGCAGTATTTT. Translating it yields CASSPATSGISTDTQYF.

This clonotype has a count of ten or more. The rearrangement uses TRBV6-4 and TRBJ2-7; D is unclear. There are 9 residues in the CDR3. V was cut by 9 bases and J by 5 bases, with 5 bases left in between. CDR1 is MRHNA, CDR2 SNTAGT, per germline. This CDR3 reads CARYNEQYF. The CDR3, as DNA: TGTGCCAGGTACAACGAGCAGTACTTC.

This clonotype has a count of ten or more. J is TRBJ2-7 and V is TRBV29-1; the D is unclear. The CDR3 sequence is 10 residues long. Trimming took 4 bases from V and 4 from J, leaving 5 bases between them. From germline, CDR1 is SQVTM and CDR2 ANQGSEA. The CDR3 DNA is TGCAGCGTTGTCGGTTACGAGCAGTACTTC. It is translated as CSVVGYEQYF.

The chain links TRBV30 to TRBJ1-5; no reliable D call. The germline V and J ends were trimmed by 0 bases and 6 bases, with 9 bases remaining between them. The germline CDR1 and CDR2 sequences are GTSNPN and SVGIG (reference sequence). This CDR3 is 13 amino acids long. The CDR3 loop is CAWSVRDPQPQHF. In DNA, the CDR3 is TGTGCCTGGAGTGTACGGGATCCTCAGCCCCAGCATTTT.

Many counts were recorded for this clonotype. The chain recombines TRBV29-1 with TRBJ1-1; the match to TRBD1 covers 7 bases. V lost 5 bases and J lost 2; bases outside the gene matches: 8. This CDR3 spans 14 amino acids. Germline CDR1 is SQVTM and CDR2 is ANQGSEA. The CDR3 sequence is CSVTSGTDNTEAFF. The DNA of the CDR3 is TGCAGCGTTACCTCCGGGACAGACAACACTGAAGCTTTCTTT.

V usage is TRBV18 and J usage is TRBJ2-7; TRBD1 aligns across 7 bases. Per germline, CDR1 KGHSH and CDR2 LQKENI. The CDR3 spans 13 residues. Losses at the gene ends were 4 bases for V and 3 bases for J; bases not matched to a gene: 3. CDR3 nucleotides: TGTGCCAGCTCACAGGGACAGTTCTACGAGCAGTACTTC. Translated, it gives CASSQGQFYEQYF.

This clonotype has more than one count but fewer than ten. This chain uses TRBV20-1 with TRBJ2-1; maybe TRBD2 (7 bases). Trimming shortened V by 3 bases and J by 7 bases, and 16 bases separated the two germline ends. Germline assignment: CDR1 DFQATT and CDR2 SNEGSKA (reference sequence). The CDR3 has 14 residues. CDR3 residues: CSARRGPLGNEQFF. Here the CDR3 DNA reads TGCAGTGCTAGGCGGGGGCCGCTGGGGAATGAGCAGTTCTTC.

The table lists this clonotype with a few counts. This chain uses TRBV5-6 with TRBJ1-2, with D unresolved. The ends were cut back, 2 bases at V and 3 bases at J, with 14 bases in the middle. This CDR3 comprises 15 residues. Germline V gives CDR1 SGHDT, CDR2 YYEEEE. Written as DNA, the CDR3 is TGTGCCAGCAGCTTTGGTACAGCTGAGTACTATGGCTACACCTTC. Encoded protein: CASSFGTAEYYGYTF. The full variable domain, with the rest looked up from reference TRBV5-6 and TRBJ1-2, is DAGVTQSPTHLIKTRGQQVTLRCSPKSGHDTVSWYQQALGQGPQFIFQYYEEEERQRGNFPDRFSGHQFPNYSSELNVNALLLGDSALYLCASSFGTAEYYGYTFGSGTRLTVV.

The sample holds many counts of this clonotype. The gene calls are TRBV10-3 and TRBJ2-7; D is perhaps TRBD1 (8 bases). V dropped 6 bases and J dropped 9 bases, with 24 bases sitting between them. In germline, CDR1 is ENHRY, CDR2 SYGVKD. The CDR3 spans 15 residues. CDR3 region: CAIRDGQGGGLGQYF. The CDR3, as DNA: TGTGCCATCAGAGACGGACAGGGCGGGGGTTTGGGGCAGTACTTC.

V and J are TRBV7-2 and TRBJ2-2; perhaps TRBD2 as D (7 bases). V lost 5 bases to trimming and J lost 8 bases, with 15 bases between them. The germline V gene has CDR1 SGHTA and CDR2 FQGNSA. This CDR3 comprises 14 residues. The CDR3 nucleotides read TGTGCCAGCAGCGTTAGGGGGGGGCAAGGGGAGCTGTTTTTT. It specifies CASSVRGGQGELFF.

The rearrangement joins TRBV7-2 to TRBJ2-7; D might be TRBD2 (5 bases). The V gene's germline CDR1 is SGHTA and CDR2 FQGNSA. The CDR3 is 14 amino acids. V lost 6 bases and J 3 bases, leaving 15 bases between the germline ends. CDR3 in amino acids: CASSPGLKGYEQYF. CDR3 DNA: TGTGCCAGCAGTCCGGGGTTGAAAGGCTACGAGCAGTACTTC.

Ten or more counts support this clonotype. This chain links TRBV6-2 or TRBV6-3 with TRBJ1-4; TRBD1 is a possible D gene (6 bases). Germline values: CDR1 MNHEY, CDR2 SVGEGT. This CDR3 is 18 amino acids long. The V end was cut by 2 bases, the J end by 7 bases, with 23 bases between. This CDR3 reads CASSYEVGARRGSEKLFF. The CDR3 DNA follows: TGTGCCAGCAGTTACGAGGTGGGGGCCCGTCGTGGGAGTGAAAAACTGTTTTTT.

In its sample, this clonotype was seen many times. The chain joins TRBV5-1 to TRBJ2-1; possibly TRBD2 for D (5 bases). Germline CDR1 is SGHRS and CDR2 is YFSETQ. V was trimmed by 5 bases and J by 1 base, leaving 16 bases between them. CDR3 size: 16 residues. CDR3 nucleotide sequence: TGCGCCAGCAGTGGAGCCGTAGCGTGGTCCTACAATGAGCAGTTCTTC. This sequence encodes CASSGAVAWSYNEQFF. The complete variable domain, with remaining parts taken from reference TRBV5-1 and TRBJ2-1, reads KAGVTQTPRYLIKTRGQQVTLSCSPISGHRSVSWYQQTPGQGLQFLFEYFSETQRNKGNFPGRFSGRQFSNSRSEMNVSTLELGDSALYLCASSGAVAWSYNEQFFGPGTRLTVL.